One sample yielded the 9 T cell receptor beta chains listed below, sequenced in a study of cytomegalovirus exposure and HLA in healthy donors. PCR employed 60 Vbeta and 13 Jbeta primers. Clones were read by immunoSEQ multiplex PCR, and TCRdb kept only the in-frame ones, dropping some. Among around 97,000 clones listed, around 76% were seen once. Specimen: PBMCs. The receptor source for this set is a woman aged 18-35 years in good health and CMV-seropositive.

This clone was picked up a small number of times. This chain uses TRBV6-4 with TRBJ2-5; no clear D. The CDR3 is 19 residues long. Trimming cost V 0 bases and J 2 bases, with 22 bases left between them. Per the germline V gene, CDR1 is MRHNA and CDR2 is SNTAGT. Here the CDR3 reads CASSDSGPSGPAPQETQYF. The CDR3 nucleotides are TGTGCCAGCAGTGACTCAGGTCCCTCTGGGCCCGCGCCGCAAGAGACCCAGTACTTC.

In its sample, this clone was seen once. CDR3 sequence reads: CASSLDYGFGYTF. In DNA form, the CDR3 reads TGTGCCAGCAGCTTAGATTACGGGTTTGGCTACACCTTC. V and J are TRBV11-2 and TRBJ1-2; no definite D call. V lost 0 bases to trimming and J lost 7 bases, with 9 bases between them. The CDR3 has 13 residues. Germline V gives CDR1 SGHAT, CDR2 FQNNGV.

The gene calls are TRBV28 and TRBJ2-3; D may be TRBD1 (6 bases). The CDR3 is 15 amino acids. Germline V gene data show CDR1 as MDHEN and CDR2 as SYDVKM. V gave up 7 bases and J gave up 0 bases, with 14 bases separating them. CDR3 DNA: TGTGCCAGCACCCAGGCGACAGGCAGCACAGATACGCAGTATTTT. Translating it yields CASTQATGSTDTQYF.

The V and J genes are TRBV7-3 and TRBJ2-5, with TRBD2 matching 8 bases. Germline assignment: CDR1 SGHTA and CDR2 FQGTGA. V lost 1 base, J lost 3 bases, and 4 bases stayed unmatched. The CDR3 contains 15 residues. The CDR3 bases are TGTGCCAGCAGCTTAAAATCGGGGGGGGAAGAGACCCAGTACTTC. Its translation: CASSLKSGGEETQYF.

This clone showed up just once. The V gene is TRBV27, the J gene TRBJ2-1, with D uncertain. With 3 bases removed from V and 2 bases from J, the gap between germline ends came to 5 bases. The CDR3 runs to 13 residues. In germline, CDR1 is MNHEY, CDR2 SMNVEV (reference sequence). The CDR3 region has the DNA TGTGCCAGCAGTTTGAGTCCCTACAATGAGCAGTTCTTC. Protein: CASSLSPYNEQFF.

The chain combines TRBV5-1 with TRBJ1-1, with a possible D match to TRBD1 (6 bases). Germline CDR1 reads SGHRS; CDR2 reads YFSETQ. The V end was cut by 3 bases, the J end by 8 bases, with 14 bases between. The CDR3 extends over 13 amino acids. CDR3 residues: CASSSAGTSEAFF. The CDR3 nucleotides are TGCGCCAGCAGCTCGGCCGGGACATCCGAAGCTTTCTTT.

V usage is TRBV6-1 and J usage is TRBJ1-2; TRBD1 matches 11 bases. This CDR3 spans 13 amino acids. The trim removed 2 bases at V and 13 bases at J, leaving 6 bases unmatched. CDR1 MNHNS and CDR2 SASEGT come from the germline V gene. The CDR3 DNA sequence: TGTGCCAGCAGTGAAATCGGGACAGGGGGTTGCACCTTC. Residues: CASSEIGTGGCTF.

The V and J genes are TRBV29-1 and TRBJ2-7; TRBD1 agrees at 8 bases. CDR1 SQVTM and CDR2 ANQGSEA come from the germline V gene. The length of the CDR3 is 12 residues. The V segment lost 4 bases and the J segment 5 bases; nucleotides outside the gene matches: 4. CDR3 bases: TGCAGCGTTGTTCACAGGGGGGACGAGCAGTACTTC. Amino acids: CSVVHRGDEQYF.

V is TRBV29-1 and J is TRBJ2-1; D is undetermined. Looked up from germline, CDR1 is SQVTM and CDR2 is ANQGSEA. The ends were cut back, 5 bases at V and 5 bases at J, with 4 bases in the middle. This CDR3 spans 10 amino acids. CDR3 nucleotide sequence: TGCAGCGTTTTCAACAATGAGCAGTTCTTC. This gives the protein CSVFNNEQFF.